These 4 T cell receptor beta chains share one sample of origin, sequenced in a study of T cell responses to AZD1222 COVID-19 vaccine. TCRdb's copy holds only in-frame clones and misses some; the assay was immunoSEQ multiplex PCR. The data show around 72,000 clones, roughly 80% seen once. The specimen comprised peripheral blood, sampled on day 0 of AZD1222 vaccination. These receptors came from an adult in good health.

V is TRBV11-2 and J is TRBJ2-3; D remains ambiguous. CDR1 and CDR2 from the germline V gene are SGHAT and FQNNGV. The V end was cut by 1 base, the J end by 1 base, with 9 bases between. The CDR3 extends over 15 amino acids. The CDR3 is CASSLGVFGTDTQYF. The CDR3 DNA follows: TGTGCCAGCAGCTTAGGAGTCTTTGGCACAGATACGCAGTATTTT.

This CDR3 is CASSQAGATDTQYF. The DNA of the CDR3 is TGCGCCAGCAGCCAAGCGGGGGCCACAGATACGCAGTATTTT. V gene TRBV4-1 combines with J gene TRBJ2-3; the D call may be TRBD1 or TRBD2 (6 bases each). Germline CDR1 and CDR2: MGHRA and YSYEKL. V gave up 1 base and J gave up 2 bases, with 7 bases separating them. The CDR3 consists of 14 residues.

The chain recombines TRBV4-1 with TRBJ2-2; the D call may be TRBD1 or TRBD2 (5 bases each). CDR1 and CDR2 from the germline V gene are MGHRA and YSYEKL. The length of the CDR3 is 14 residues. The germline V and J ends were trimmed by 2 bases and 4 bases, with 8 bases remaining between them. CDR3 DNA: TGCGCCAGCAGCCAAAGAGGGGTCACCGGGGAGCTGTTTTTT. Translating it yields CASSQRGVTGELFF.

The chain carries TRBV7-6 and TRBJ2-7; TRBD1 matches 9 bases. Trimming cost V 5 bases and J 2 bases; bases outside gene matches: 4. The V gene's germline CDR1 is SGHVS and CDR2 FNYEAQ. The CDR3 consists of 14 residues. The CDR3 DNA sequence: TGTGCCAGCAGCAACAGACAGGGGGCCTACGAGCAGTACTTC. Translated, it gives CASSNRQGAYEQYF.